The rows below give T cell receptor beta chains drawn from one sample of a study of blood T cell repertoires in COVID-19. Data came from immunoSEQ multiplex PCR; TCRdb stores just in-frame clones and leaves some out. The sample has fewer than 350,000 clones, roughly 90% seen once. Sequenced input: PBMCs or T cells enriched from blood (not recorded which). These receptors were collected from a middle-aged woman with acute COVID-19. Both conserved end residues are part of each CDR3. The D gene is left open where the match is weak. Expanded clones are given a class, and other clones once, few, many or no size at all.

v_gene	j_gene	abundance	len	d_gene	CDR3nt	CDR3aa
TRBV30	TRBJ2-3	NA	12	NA	TGTGCCTGGGTCCCAGGCACAGATACGCAGTATTTT	CAWVPGTDTQYF
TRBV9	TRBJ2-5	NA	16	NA	TGTGCCAGCAGCGATTCCATACATGGTTTCCAAGAGACCCAGTACTTC	CASSDSIHGFQETQYF
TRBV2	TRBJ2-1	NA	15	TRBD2	TGTGCCAGCACGGCTACAGCGGGGGGATACAATGAGCAGTTCTTC	CASTATAGGYNEQFF
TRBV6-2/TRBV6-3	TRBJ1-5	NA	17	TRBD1	TGTGCCAGCAGTTACCCCGGGACAGGGGTTGGCAATCAGCCCCAGCATTTT	CASSYPGTGVGNQPQHF
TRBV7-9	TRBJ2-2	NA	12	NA	TGTGCCAGCAGCCGGGTCGACGGGGAGCTGTTTTTT	CASSRVDGELFF
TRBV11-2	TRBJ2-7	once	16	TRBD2	TGTGCCAGCAGCTTAGTCGCTAGCGGCGGCCAATACGAGCAGTACTTC	CASSLVASGGQYEQYF
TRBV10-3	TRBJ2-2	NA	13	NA	TGTGCCACTCAGGACAGGAACACCGGGGAGCTGTTTTTT	CATQDRNTGELFF
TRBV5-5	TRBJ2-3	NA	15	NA	TGTGCCAGCAGCTCCTCCCCCGCCGGGACAGATACGCAGTATTTT	CASSSSPAGTDTQYF
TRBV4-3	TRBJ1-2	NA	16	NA	TGCGCCAGCAGCCAAGTTTGGGGGGAGGCCAACTATGGCTACACCTTC	CASSQVWGEANYGYTF
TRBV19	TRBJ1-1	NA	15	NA	TGTGCCAGTAGTATGAGACGAGAAGGGGGCACTGAAGCTTTCTTT	CASSMRREGGTEAFF
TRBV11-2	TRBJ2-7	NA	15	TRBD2	TGTGCCAGTGCTCCCGGGACTAGCGGGGGCCTCGAGCAGTACTTC	CASAPGTSGGLEQYF
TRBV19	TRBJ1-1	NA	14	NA	TGTGCCAGTAGTGCAGCGGGCAAGAACACTGAAGCTTTCTTT	CASSAAGKNTEAFF
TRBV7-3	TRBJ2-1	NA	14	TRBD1	TGTGCCAGCAGCTTCGGACAGGGATCCAATGAGCAGTTCTTC	CASSFGQGSNEQFF
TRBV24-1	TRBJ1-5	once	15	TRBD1	TGTGCCACCAGTGATTCTAAACAGGGGAATCAGCCCCAGCATTTT	CATSDSKQGNQPQHF
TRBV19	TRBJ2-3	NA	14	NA	TGTGCCACCACGTTACTAGGAGGCACAGATACGCAGTATTTT	CATTLLGGTDTQYF
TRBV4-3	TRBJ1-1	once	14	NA	TGCGCCAGCAGCCAAGATATGGGCACAGGTTTAGCTTTCTTT	CASSQDMGTGLAFF
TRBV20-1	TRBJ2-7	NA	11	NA	TGCAGTGCTGCTCCTAGAGGCGAGCAGTACTTC	CSAAPRGEQYF
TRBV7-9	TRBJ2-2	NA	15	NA	TGTGCCAGCAGCCTCAGGCGGGGAGGAACCGGGGAGCTGTTTTTT	CASSLRRGGTGELFF
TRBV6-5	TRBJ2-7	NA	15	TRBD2	TGTGCCAGCAGTCTTACTTCCTGGGCGGGAGGCGAGCAGTACTTC	CASSLTSWAGGEQYF
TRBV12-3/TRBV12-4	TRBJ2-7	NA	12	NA	TGTGCCAGCAGTTTTCTCCCCTACGAGCAGTACTTC	CASSFLPYEQYF
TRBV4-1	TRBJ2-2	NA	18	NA	TGCGCCAGCAGCCAAGATCCCCCGGAGGTTAGCCGCGTCGGGGAGCTGTTTTTT	CASSQDPPEVSRVGELFF
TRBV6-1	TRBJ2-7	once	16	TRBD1	TGTGCCAGCAGTGTTCGGACAGGGGGCGCGTCCTACGAGCAGTACTTC	CASSVRTGGASYEQYF
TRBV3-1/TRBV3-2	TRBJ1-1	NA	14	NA	TGTGCCAGCAGCCAAGATTCGGGGAGGACTGAAGCTTTCTTT	CASSQDSGRTEAFF
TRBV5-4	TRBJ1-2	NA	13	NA	TGTGCCAGCAGCTTGAGGGGCGACTATGGCTACACCTTC	CASSLRGDYGYTF
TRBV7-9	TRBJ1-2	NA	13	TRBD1	TGTGCCAGCAGCTCCGGGACAGGGTTTGGCTACACCTTC	CASSSGTGFGYTF
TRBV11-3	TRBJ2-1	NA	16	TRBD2	TGTGCCAGCAGCTCGCGTATCGGGGGGTTCTACAATGAGCAGTTCTTC	CASSSRIGGFYNEQFF
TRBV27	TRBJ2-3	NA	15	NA	TGTGCCAGCAGTTTAAGAGGACAAAGCACAGATACGCAGTATTTT	CASSLRGQSTDTQYF
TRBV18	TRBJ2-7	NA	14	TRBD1	TGTGCCAGCTCACCGTCACAGGGGGAATACGAGCAGTACTTC	CASSPSQGEYEQYF
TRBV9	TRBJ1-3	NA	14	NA	TGTGCCAGCAGCGTAGGAGGGAATGGAAACACCATATATTTT	CASSVGGNGNTIYF
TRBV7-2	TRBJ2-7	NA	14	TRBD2	TGTGCCAGCAGCACAACCCTCAGGGAGGGTAAGCAGTACTTC	CASSTTLREGKQYF
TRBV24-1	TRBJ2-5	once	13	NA	TGTGCCACCAGTGATGGGAGTAGGGAGACCCAGTACTTC	CATSDGSRETQYF
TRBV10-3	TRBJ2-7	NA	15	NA	TGTGCCAGGGCGAGTCCAGGGATCCACCCCTACGAGCAGTACTTC	CARASPGIHPYEQYF
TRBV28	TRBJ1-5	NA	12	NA	TGTGCCAGCAGCCCCCTTATTCAGCCCCAGCATTTT	CASSPLIQPQHF
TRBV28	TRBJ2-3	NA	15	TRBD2	TGTGCCAGCAGTCCGACTAGCGGGGGGGCTAATACGCAGTATTTT	CASSPTSGGANTQYF
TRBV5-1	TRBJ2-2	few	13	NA	TGCGCCAGCAGCCGGGGGAACACCGGGGAGCTGTTTTTT	CASSRGNTGELFF
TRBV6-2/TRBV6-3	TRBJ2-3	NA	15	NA	TGTGCCAGCAGCTCGGCGGGATCTAGCACAGATACGCAGTATTTT	CASSSAGSSTDTQYF
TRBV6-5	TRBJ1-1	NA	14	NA	TGTGCCAGCAGTCCCCTCGACTCGTACACTGAAGCTTTCTTT	CASSPLDSYTEAFF
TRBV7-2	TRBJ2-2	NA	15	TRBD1	TGTGCCAGCAGCTCACAGGGGGCTGTGACCGGGGAGCTGTTTTTT	CASSSQGAVTGELFF
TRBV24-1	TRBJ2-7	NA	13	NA	TGTGCCACCAGCCCTACCAACTCCTACGAGCAGTACTTC	CATSPTNSYEQYF
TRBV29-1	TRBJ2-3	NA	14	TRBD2	TGCAGCGCCGAAAGCGGGGGGAGGACAGATACGCAGTATTTT	CSAESGGRTDTQYF